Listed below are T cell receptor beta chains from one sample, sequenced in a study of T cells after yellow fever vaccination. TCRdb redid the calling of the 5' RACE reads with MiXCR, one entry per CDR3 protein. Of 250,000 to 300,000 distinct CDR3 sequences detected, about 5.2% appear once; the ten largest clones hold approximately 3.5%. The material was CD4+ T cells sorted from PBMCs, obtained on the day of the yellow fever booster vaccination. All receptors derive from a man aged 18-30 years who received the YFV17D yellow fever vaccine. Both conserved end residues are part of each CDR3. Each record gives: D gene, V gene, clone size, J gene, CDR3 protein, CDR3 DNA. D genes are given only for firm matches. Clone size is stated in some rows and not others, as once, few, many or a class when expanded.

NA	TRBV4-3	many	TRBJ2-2	CASSQDRLNTGELFF	TGCGCCAGCAGCCAAGATCGGTTGAACACCGGGGAGCTGTTTTTT
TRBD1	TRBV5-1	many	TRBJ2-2	CASSLDRDFGELFF	TGCGCCAGCAGCCTGGACAGGGATTTCGGGGAGCTGTTTTTT
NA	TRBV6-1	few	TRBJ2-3	CASRFGTDTQYF	TGTGCCAGCAGATTCGGCACAGATACGCAGTATTTT
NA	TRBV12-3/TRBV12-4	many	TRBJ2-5	CASRQGVGVEETQYF	TGTGCCAGCAGACAGGGTGTCGGGGTGGAAGAGACCCAGTACTTC
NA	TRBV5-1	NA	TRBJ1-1	CASSFTTSSGTEAFF	TGCGCCAGCAGCTTTACGACTTCATCGGGGACTGAAGCTTTCTTT
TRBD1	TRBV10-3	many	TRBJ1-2	CAISRDSTYGYTF	TGTGCCATCAGTCGGGACAGCACCTATGGCTACACCTTC
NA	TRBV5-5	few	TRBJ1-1	CASSPDPGAEAFF	TGTGCCAGCAGCCCCGATCCGGGCGCTGAAGCTTTCTTT
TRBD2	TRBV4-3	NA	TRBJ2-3	CASSQAIPGLDTDTQYF	TGCGCCAGCAGCCAAGCTATCCCGGGACTAGACACAGATACGCAGTATTTT
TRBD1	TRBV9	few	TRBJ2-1	CASSSRGDRAYNEQFF	TGTGCCAGCAGCTCCCGTGGGGACAGGGCGTACAATGAGCAGTTCTTC
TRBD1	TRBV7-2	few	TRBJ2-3	CASSLSGGGLTQYF	TGTGCCAGCAGCTTATCAGGGGGCGGATTGACGCAGTATTTT
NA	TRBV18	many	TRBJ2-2	CASSPSSTAWIGELFF	TGTGCCAGCTCACCATCATCGACAGCGTGGATCGGGGAGCTGTTTTTT
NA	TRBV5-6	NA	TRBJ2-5	CASSLGGALVETQYF	TGTGCCAGCAGCTTGGGAGGGGCGCTTGTTGAGACCCAGTACTTC
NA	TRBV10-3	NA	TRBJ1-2	CAISVVVGGGDGYTF	TGTGCCATCAGTGTAGTGGTCGGAGGGGGTGATGGCTACACCTTC
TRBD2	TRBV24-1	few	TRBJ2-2	CATSDRSGGATGELFF	TGTGCCACCAGTGATAGAAGCGGGGGGGCAACCGGGGAGCTGTTTTTT
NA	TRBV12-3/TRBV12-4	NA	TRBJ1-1	CASSFLGMNTEAFF	TGTGCCAGCAGTTTCTTAGGGATGAACACTGAAGCTTTCTTT
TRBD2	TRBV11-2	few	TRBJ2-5	CASSLGAAGGQETQYF	TGTGCCAGCAGCTTAGGGGCAGCGGGGGGGCAAGAGACCCAGTACTTC
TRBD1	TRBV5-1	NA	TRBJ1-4	CASSWTGVEKLFF	TGCGCCAGCAGCTGGACAGGAGTGGAAAAACTGTTTTTT
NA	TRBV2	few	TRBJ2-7	CASRQGGHEQYF	TGTGCCAGCAGACAGGGGGGGCACGAGCAGTACTTC
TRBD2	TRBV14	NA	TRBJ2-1	CASSATSTYNEQFF	TGTGCCAGCAGCGCGACTAGCACCTACAATGAGCAGTTCTTC
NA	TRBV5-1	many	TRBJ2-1	CASSLEVEQFF	TGCGCCAGCAGCTTAGAGGTTGAGCAGTTCTTC
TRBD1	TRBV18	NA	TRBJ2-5	CASSPGQGSRETQYF	TGTGCCAGCTCACCGGGACAGGGTTCCCGAGAGACCCAGTACTTC
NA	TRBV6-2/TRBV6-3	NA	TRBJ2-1	CASRRRGEQFF	TGTGCCAGCAGGCGACGGGGGGAGCAGTTCTTC
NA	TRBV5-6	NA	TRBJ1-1	CASSLISYTEAFF	TGTGCCAGCAGCTTGATTAGCTACACTGAAGCTTTCTTT
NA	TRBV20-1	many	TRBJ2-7	CSATQAGGSYEQYF	TGCAGTGCTACCCAGGCGGGTGGGAGCTACGAGCAGTACTTC
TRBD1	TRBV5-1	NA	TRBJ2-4	CASSPGQGVRNIQYF	TGCGCCAGCAGCCCCGGACAGGGGGTAAGAAACATTCAGTACTTC
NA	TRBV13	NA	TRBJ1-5	CASSLRRGFQPQHF	TGTGCCAGCAGCTTAAGGAGGGGGTTTCAGCCCCAGCATTTT
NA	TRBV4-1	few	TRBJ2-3	CASSQVGVASTDTQYF	TGCGCCAGCAGCCAAGTTGGTGTGGCTAGCACAGATACGCAGTATTTT
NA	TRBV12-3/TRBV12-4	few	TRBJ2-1	CASSMTIYNEQFF	TGTGCCAGCAGTATGACCATCTACAATGAGCAGTTCTTC
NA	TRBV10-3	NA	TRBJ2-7	CAISKTGTFYEQYF	TGTGCCATCAGTAAGACAGGAACCTTCTACGAGCAGTACTTC
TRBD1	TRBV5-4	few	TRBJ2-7	CASSFWDRANYEQYF	TGTGCCAGCAGCTTTTGGGACAGGGCGAACTACGAGCAGTACTTC
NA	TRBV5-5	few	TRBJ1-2	CASSLSPTGIYGYTF	TGTGCCAGCAGCTTGAGCCCTACAGGAATATATGGCTACACCTTC
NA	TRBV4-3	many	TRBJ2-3	CASSQGRGGSTDTQYF	TGCGCCAGCAGCCAAGGGAGGGGGGGAAGCACAGATACGCAGTATTTT
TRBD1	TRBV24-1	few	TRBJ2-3	CATSDNRGLTDTQYF	TGTGCCACCAGTGACAACAGGGGGCTCACAGATACGCAGTATTTT
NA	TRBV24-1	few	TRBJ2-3	CATSDSGRPLTDTQYF	TGTGCCACCAGTGATTCCGGCAGACCATTAACAGATACGCAGTATTTT
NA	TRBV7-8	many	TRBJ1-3	CASSYNWYSSGNTIYF	TGTGCCAGCAGCTATAATTGGTATAGCTCTGGAAACACCATATATTTT
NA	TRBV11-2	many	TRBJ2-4	CASSAALAKNIQYF	TGTGCCAGCAGCGCTGCGCTAGCCAAAAACATTCAGTACTTC
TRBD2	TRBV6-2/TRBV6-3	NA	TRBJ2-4	CASSLRASGIAKNIQYF	TGTGCCAGCAGCCTTAGGGCTAGCGGGATAGCCAAAAACATTCAGTACTTC
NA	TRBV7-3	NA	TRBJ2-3	CASSLDYSSTDTQYF	TGTGCCAGCAGCTTAGACTACTCTAGCACAGATACGCAGTATTTT
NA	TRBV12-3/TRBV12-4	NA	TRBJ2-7	CASRRTSSSYEQYF	TGTGCCAGCAGGCGCACGTCGAGCTCCTACGAGCAGTACTTC
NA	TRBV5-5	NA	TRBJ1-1	CASSLRVLTEAFF	TGTGCCAGCAGCCTAAGAGTCCTCACTGAAGCTTTCTTT